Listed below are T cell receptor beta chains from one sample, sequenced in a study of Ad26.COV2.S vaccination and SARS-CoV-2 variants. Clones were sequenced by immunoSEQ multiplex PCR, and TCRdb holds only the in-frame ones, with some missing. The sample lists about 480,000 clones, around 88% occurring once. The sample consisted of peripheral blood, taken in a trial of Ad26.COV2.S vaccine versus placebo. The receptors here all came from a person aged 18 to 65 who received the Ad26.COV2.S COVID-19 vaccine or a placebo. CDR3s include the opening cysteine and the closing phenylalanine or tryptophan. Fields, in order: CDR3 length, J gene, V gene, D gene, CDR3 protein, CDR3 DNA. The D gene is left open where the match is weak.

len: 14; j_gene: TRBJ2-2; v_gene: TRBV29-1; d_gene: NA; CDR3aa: CSVSEMGNTGELFF; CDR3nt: TGCAGCGTTTCAGAGATGGGGAACACCGGGGAGCTGTTTTTT
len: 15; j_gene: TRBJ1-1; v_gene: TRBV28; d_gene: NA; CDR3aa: CASSLILGEGSEAFF; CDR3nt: TGTGCCAGCAGTTTAATCTTAGGAGAGGGCTCTGAAGCTTTCTTT
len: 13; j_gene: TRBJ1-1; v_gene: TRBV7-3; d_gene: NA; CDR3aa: CASSLRVGTEAFF; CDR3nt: TGTGCCAGCAGCTTAAGGGTAGGGACTGAAGCTTTCTTT
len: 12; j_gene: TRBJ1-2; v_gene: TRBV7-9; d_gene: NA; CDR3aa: CASSLPGLLFTF; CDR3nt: TGTGCCAGCAGTTTACCGGGACTCCTTTTCACCTTC
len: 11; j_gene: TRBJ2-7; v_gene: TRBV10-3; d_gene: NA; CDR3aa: CAISEGGEVDF; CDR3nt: TGTGCCATCAGTGAGGGTGGGGAGGTGGACTTC
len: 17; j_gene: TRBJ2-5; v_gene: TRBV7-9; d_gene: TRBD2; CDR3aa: CASSLTHGVSGTETQYF; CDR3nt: TGTGCCAGCAGTCTAACTCATGGCGTTAGCGGGACGGAGACCCAGTACTTC
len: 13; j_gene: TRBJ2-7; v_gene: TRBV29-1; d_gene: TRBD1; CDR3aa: CSVSQGGGYEQYF; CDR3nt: TGCAGCGTTTCACAGGGGGGCGGCTACGAGCAGTACTTC
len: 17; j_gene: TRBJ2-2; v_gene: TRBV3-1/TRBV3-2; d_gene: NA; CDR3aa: CASSQPRTISNTGELFF; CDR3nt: TGTGCCAGCAGCCAACCCAGGACTATATCAAACACCGGGGAGCTGTTTTTT
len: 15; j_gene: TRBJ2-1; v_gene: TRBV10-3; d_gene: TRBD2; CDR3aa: CAISDSGTSEVEQFF; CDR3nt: TGTGCCATCAGTGATTCGGGGACTAGCGAAGTTGAGCAGTTCTTC
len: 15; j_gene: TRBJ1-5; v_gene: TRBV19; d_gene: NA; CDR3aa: CASSISREGNQPQHF; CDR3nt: TGTGCCAGTAGTATTAGCAGGGAGGGCAATCAGCCCCAGCATTTT
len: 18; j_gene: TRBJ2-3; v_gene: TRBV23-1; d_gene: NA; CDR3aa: CASSQPRKLTGCTDTQYF; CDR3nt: TGCGCCAGCAGTCAGCCCCGTAAATTGACAGGATGCACAGATACGCAGTATTTT
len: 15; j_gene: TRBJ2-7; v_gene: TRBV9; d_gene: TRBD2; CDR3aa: CASSVGTSQFGEQYF; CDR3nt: TGTGCCAGCAGCGTAGGGACTAGCCAATTTGGTGAGCAGTACTTC
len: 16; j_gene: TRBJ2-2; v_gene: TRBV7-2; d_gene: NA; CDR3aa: CASSPGVAGLGGELFF; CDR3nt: TGTGCCAGCAGCCCCGGAGTCGCGGGACTTGGCGGGGAGCTGTTTTTT
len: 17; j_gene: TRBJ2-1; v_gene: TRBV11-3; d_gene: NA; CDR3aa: CASSFSGSRSSYNEQFF; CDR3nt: TGTGCCAGCAGCTTTTCTGGGTCTCGGAGCTCCTACAATGAGCAGTTCTTC
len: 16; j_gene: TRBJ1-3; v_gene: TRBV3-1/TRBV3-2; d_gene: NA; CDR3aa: CASSQDTRVGGNTIYF; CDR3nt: TGTGCCAGCAGCCAAGATACAAGGGTAGGCGGAAACACCATATATTTT
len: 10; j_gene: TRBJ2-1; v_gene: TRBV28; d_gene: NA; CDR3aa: CASSFIEQFF; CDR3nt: TGTGCCAGCAGTTTCATTGAGCAGTTCTTC
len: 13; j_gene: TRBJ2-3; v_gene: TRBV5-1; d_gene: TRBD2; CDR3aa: CASSLEGGRTQYF; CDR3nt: TGCGCCAGCAGCTTGGAGGGCGGGAGGACGCAGTATTTT
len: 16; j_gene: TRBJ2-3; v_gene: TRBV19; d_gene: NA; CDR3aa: CASSSPRGTSTDTQYF; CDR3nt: TGTGCCAGTAGTTCCCCCAGGGGGACTTCCACAGATACGCAGTATTTT
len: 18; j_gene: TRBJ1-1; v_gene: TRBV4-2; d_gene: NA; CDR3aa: CASSQDPTGVKVNTEAFF; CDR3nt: TGTGCCAGCAGCCAAGATCCAACAGGAGTAAAAGTGAACACTGAAGCTTTCTTT
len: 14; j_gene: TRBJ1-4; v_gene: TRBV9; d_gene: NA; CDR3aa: CASSVGGANEKLFF; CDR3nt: TGTGCCAGCAGCGTAGGGGGGGCTAATGAAAAACTGTTTTTT
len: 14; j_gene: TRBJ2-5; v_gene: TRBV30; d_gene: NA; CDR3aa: CAWNLGMDQETQYF; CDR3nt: TGTGCCTGGAATTTGGGTATGGATCAAGAGACCCAGTACTTC
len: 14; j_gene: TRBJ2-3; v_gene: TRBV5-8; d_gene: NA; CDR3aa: CASSPTLHTDTQYF; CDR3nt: TGTGCCAGCAGCCCGACACTTCACACAGATACGCAGTATTTT